This passage covers 21 T cell receptor beta chains from one sample sequenced in a study of blood T cell repertoires in COVID-19. Assay: immunoSEQ multiplex PCR; the TCRdb copy retains only in-frame clones and omits some. The repertoire holds about 390,000 clones, with about 90% as singletons. The material sequenced was peripheral blood. The receptor source for this set is a woman aged 60-75 years with COVID-19, enrolled during active disease.

This chain links TRBV11-1 with TRBJ2-7, with D perhaps matching TRBD2 (6 bases). The CDR3 extends over 13 amino acids. Germline lookup yields CDR1 SGHAT and CDR2 FQDESV (reference sequence). Between the trimmed V and J ends, which lost 8 bases and 7 bases, there was a span of 18 bases. The CDR3 DNA sequence: TGTGCCAGCGGGGACTCTTTGCGACGAGAGCAGTACTTC. Translating gives CASGDSLRREQYF. Full variable domain (remainder filled in from reference TRBV11-1 and TRBJ2-7): EAEVAQSPRYKITEKSQAVAFWCDPISGHATLYWYRQILGQGPELLVQFQDESVVDDSQLPKDRFSAERLKGVDSTLKIQPAELGDSAMYLCASGDSLRREQYFGPGTRLTVT.

V gene TRBV7-3 combines with J gene TRBJ2-2; TRBD2 is a possible D gene (7 bases). Trimming shortened V by 8 bases and J by 4 bases, and 23 bases separated the two germline ends. This CDR3 is 17 amino acids long. Germline CDR1 is SGHTA and CDR2 is FQGTGA. CDR3 sequence reads: CASGLAYAAGATGELFF. Here the CDR3 DNA reads TGTGCCAGCGGCCTCGCGTATGCGGCGGGGGCCACCGGGGAGCTGTTTTTT.

This clone is a singleton in its sample. The genes are TRBV2 and TRBJ1-6, with TRBD1 matching over 10 bases. The CDR3 totals 14 residues. Trimming cost V 6 bases and J 9 bases; bases outside gene matches: 5. Germline V gene data show CDR1 as SNHLY and CDR2 as FYNNEI. CDR3 residues: CASRDRGSGSPLHF. DNA for the CDR3: TGTGCCAGCAGGGACAGGGGGAGCGGTTCACCCCTCCACTTT.

The rearrangement links TRBV2 to TRBJ1-2; TRBD1 aligns across 7 bases. Germline V CDR1 and CDR2: SNHLY, FYNNEI. The length of the CDR3 is 14 residues. With V trimmed by 7 bases and J by 7 bases, 12 bases remained unmatched. DNA of the CDR3: TGTGCCAGCAAAGGGACAGCCTCCGGGGGTGGCTACACCTTC. It encodes CASKGTASGGGYTF. Together with reference TRBV2 and TRBJ1-2, the CDR3 gives the full variable domain: EPEVTQTPSHQVTQMGQEVILRCVPISNHLYFYWYRQILGQKVEFLVSFYNNEISEKSEIFDDQFSVERPDGSNFTLKIRSTKLEDSAMYFCASKGTASGGGYTFGSGTRLTVV.

V is TRBV25-1 and J is TRBJ2-1; D gene unclear. The CDR3 extends over 14 amino acids. Germline V gives CDR1 MGHDK, CDR2 SYGVNS. The V gene lost 3 bases and the J gene lost 0 bases, with 6 bases spanning the gap. This chain's CDR3 is CASSDFYSYNEQFF. CDR3 nucleotides: TGTGCCAGCAGTGATTTTTACTCCTACAATGAGCAGTTCTTC.

This chain links TRBV5-4 with TRBJ1-1, with 8 positions matching TRBD1. The CDR3 has 13 residues. V was clipped by 10 bases and J by 4 bases; unmatched bases: 9. The germline V gene has CDR1 SGHNT and CDR2 YYREEE (reference sequence). Here the CDR3 DNA reads TGTGCCGGAAAAACAGGGGGATCCACTGAAGCTTTCTTT. This codes for CAGKTGGSTEAFF.

The chain links TRBV5-1 to TRBJ2-3, with 13 positions matching TRBD2. CDR3 length equals 15 residues. Trimming removed 4 bases from V and 9 bases from J; junction bases left unmatched: 8. CDR1 and CDR2 (germline): SGHRS, YFSETQ. The CDR3 DNA reads as TGCGCCAGCAGCGCCACTAGCGGGGGGGCAATAACGCAGTATTTT. Its protein is CASSATSGGAITQYF.

The J gene is TRBJ2-1, the V gene TRBV7-3, with 8 bases fitting TRBD1. CDR1 is SGHTA, CDR2 FQGTGA, per germline. The trim removed 5 bases at V and 2 bases at J, leaving 5 bases unmatched. The CDR3 spans 15 residues. The CDR3 spells CASSRGTGTYNEQFF. CDR3 DNA sequence: TGTGCCAGCAGCAGAGGGACAGGCACCTACAATGAGCAGTTCTTC.

This chain links TRBV4-2 with TRBJ2-6; D gene uncertain. Per the germline V gene, CDR1 is LGHNA and CDR2 is YNFKEQ. The CDR3 runs 14 residues. V lost 2 bases, J lost 2 bases, and 4 bases lay in between. The CDR3 reads CASSQLAGANVLTF. Here the CDR3 DNA reads TGTGCCAGCAGCCAACTAGCTGGGGCCAACGTCCTGACTTTC.

Turning to this clone: Its ends do not fully match the called genes, so a read error is possible. V usage is TRBV27 and J usage is TRBJ1-5, with 10 bases that match TRBD1. This CDR3 spans 19 amino acids. Germline CDR1 MNHEY, CDR2 SMNVEV (reference sequence). The chain's CDR3 is CASSTTGTGDRISHQPQHF. The CDR3 coding sequence is TGTGCCAGCAGCACCACCGGGACAGGGGATCGAATTAGCCATCAGCCCCAGCATTTT.

About this clone: Other DNA sequences of this sample code for an identical CDR3. The chain carries TRBV5-1 and TRBJ1-1, with TRBD1 identical over 7 bases. CDR1 and CDR2 from the germline V gene are SGHRS and YFSETQ. This CDR3 is 14 amino acids long. V trimming: 4 bases; J trimming: 0 bases; junction bases outside the gene matches: 3. The CDR3: CASSGDSLNTEAFF. CDR3 DNA sequence: TGCGCCAGCAGCGGGGACAGCCTGAACACTGAAGCTTTCTTT.

The V gene is TRBV19, the J gene TRBJ1-2; D may be TRBD1 (6 bases). The germline V gene has CDR1 LNHDA and CDR2 SQIVND (reference sequence). Deletions cut 4 bases from V and 4 bases from J, with 10 bases between. This CDR3 comprises 13 residues. CDR3 DNA sequence: TGTGCCAGTAGTACAGGGGATGGCTATGGCTACACCTTC. It translates to CASSTGDGYGYTF.

The J gene is TRBJ1-2, the V gene TRBV12-3 or TRBV12-4; D unclear. This CDR3 has 12 amino acids. The germline V and J ends were trimmed by 8 bases and 3 bases, with 10 bases remaining between them. The CDR3 loop is CASAPRDYGYTF. CDR3 sequence (DNA): TGTGCCAGCGCCCCTCGCGACTATGGCTACACCTTC.

This clone has only one observation. The J gene is TRBJ2-3, the V gene TRBV5-1, with TRBD2 matching 11 bases. The CDR3 extends over 16 amino acids. Germline V gene data show CDR1 as SGHRS and CDR2 as YFSETQ. V lost 2 bases to trimming and J lost 2 bases; unmatched junction nucleotides: 4. The CDR3 DNA follows: TGCGCCAGCAGCTTTGCGACTAGCGGGGACACAGATACGCAGTATTTT. It specifies CASSFATSGDTDTQYF.

The chain joins TRBV24-1 to TRBJ1-1; 10 nucleotides align to TRBD1. V lost 5 bases, J lost 3 bases, and 5 bases stayed unmatched. The CDR3 runs 15 residues. Germline lookup yields CDR1 KGHDR and CDR2 SFDVKD. CDR3 protein: CATSGAGTGDTEAFF. The CDR3 DNA reads TGTGCCACCAGTGGAGCCGGGACAGGGGACACTGAAGCTTTCTTT.

The chain uses TRBV7-2 and TRBJ2-7; 8 bases match TRBD1. The CDR3 contains 15 residues. After removal of 5 bases from V and 3 bases from J, the junction contained 9 bases not matched to a gene. The germline gives CDR1 SGHTA, CDR2 FQGNSA. CDR3 sequence reads: CASSRGQGSFYEQYF. For the CDR3, the DNA is TGTGCCAGCAGCCGCGGACAGGGTAGTTTCTACGAGCAGTACTTC.

The chain recombines TRBV19 with TRBJ2-1; 9 bases are a match to TRBD2. The CDR3 is 16 amino acids. The V segment lost 0 bases and the J segment 6 bases; nucleotides outside the gene matches: 6. CDR1 and CDR2 from the germline V gene are LNHDA and SQIVND (reference sequence). The CDR3 region is CASSIDFLAGFNEQFF. The CDR3 nucleotides are TGTGCCAGTAGTATAGATTTCCTAGCGGGGTTCAATGAGCAGTTCTTC.

The gene calls are TRBV28 and TRBJ1-5, with D possibly TRBD1 on 5 matching bases. The CDR3 has 12 residues. Germline V gene data show CDR1 as MDHEN and CDR2 as SYDVKM. Trimming shortened V by 7 bases and J by 6 bases, and 10 bases separated the two germline ends. The CDR3 DNA follows: TGTGCCAGCACCAGGGTTCCTCAGCCCCAGCATTTT. It translates to CASTRVPQPQHF.

The V and J genes are TRBV30 and TRBJ1-2, with D tentatively TRBD1 (6 bases). Trimming left V 0 bases short and J 7 bases short, with 12 bases between. The CDR3 contains 13 residues. Germline CDR1 GTSNPN, CDR2 SVGIG (reference sequence). The CDR3 here is CAWSVTQGFGYTF. The CDR3 coding sequence is TGTGCCTGGAGTGTGACGCAGGGGTTTGGCTACACCTTC.

J is TRBJ1-2 and V is TRBV5-1; D gene uncertain. Germline V gene data show CDR1 as SGHRS and CDR2 as YFSETQ. This CDR3 is built from 12 residues. V lost 1 base to trimming and J lost 8 bases, with 9 bases between them. CDR3 coding DNA: TGCGCCAGCAGCTTGCCCGGTCGGGGCTACACCTTC. This sequence encodes CASSLPGRGYTF.

The chain is built from TRBV7-9 and TRBJ1-1, with 8 bases that match TRBD1. Germline V CDR1 and CDR2: SEHNR, FQNEAQ (reference sequence). The CDR3 totals 16 residues. With V trimmed by 6 bases and J by 4 bases, 13 bases remained unmatched. CDR3 sequence (DNA): TGTGCCAGCAGTAAAAAAGGACAGGGCGGTCCCACTGAAGCTTTCTTT. Its protein product is CASSKKGQGGPTEAFF.